This T cell receptor (beta chain) emerged from a study of shared clonotypes between healthy human individuals. Original handling: ImmunoSEQ junction-only sequences lacked quality scores, so their filtering differed. Libraries were prepared by immunoSEQ multiplex PCR; TCRdb keeps only in-frame clonotypes and omits some of them. The V and J calls and clone size are taken from that table; D and trimming were inferred from the DNA. This table has about 700,000 clones, under 80% appearing once. Trimming shortened V by 3 bases and J by 4 bases, and 27 bases separated the two germline ends. This CDR3 is 19 amino acids long. Germline V gene lookup returns CDR1 MDHEN and CDR2 SYDVKM.

The chain joins TRBV28 to TRBJ1-1; possibly TRBD1 for D (5 bases). This sequence originates from a woman aged 25-40 years in good health. The specimen sequenced was memory CD4+ T cells sorted from blood. Specified subset: CD45RA-negative fraction. The CDR3 loop is CASSFVGFRRGAWITEAFF. The CDR3 region has the DNA TGTGCCAGCAGTTTTGTCGGGTTTCGTCGAGGGGCTTGGATCACTGAAGCTTTCTTT.